This TCR beta chain was captured in a study of blood T cell repertoires in COVID-19. Across the study: Samples taken during acute and convalescent COVID-19 were collected in the United States, Italy and Spain. The cDNA or gDNA used as material had been derived from T cells, B-cell-depleted T cells, or PBMCs.

In the authors' methods: Quantification of nucleated cells was approximated via reference gene primer amplification. Measured with immunoSEQ multiplex PCR; TCRdb has only the in-frame clones, and not every one. The V and J calls and clone size are taken from that table; D and trimming were inferred from the DNA. The table has some 220,000 clones, around 80% seen once. The germline V gene encodes CDR1 SNHLY and CDR2 FYNNEI. The CDR3 is made up of 15 amino acids. Trimming took 6 bases from V and 4 from J, leaving 18 bases between them. The clonotype was recovered from a human donor in a cohort sampled during active COVID-19. The gene calls are TRBV2 and TRBJ2-5; the D gene is possibly TRBD2 (5 bases). Sequencing was done on a sample of peripheral blood. The CDR3 here is CASRALAGRVETQYF. The CDR3, as DNA: TGTGCCAGCAGAGCTTTGGCCGGGCGGGTAGAGACCCAGTACTTC.